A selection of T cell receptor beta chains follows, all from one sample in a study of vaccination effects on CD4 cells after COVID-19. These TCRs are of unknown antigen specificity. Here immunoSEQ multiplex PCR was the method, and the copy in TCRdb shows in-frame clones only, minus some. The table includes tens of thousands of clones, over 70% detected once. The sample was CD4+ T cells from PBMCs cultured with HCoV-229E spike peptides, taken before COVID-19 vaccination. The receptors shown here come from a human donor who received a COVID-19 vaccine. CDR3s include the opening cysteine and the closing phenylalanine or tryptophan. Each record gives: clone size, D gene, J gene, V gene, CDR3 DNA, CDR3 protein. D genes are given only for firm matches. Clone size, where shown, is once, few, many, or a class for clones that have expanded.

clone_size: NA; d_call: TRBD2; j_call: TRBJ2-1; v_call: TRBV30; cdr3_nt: TGTGCCTGGGCTAGACTAGCGGGGGGTAGCTCCTACAATGAGCAGTTCTTC; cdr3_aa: CAWARLAGGSSYNEQFF
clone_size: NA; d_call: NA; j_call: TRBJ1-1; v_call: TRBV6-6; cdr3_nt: TGTGCCAGCTCCCCGAGGACTGAAGCTTTCTTT; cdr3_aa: CASSPRTEAFF
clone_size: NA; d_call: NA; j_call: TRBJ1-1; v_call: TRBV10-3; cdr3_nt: TGTGCCATCAGTGTCGGTCAGGGAGACACTGAAGCTTTCTTT; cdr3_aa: CAISVGQGDTEAFF
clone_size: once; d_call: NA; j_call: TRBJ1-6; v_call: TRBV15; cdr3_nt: TGTGCCACCAGTACGAGCTCCTATAATTCACCCCTCCACTTT; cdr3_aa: CATSTSSYNSPLHF
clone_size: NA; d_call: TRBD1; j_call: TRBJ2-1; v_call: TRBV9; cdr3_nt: TGTGCCAGCAGCGAAGCCGGGACAGGGGACAATGAGCAGTTCTTC; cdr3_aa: CASSEAGTGDNEQFF
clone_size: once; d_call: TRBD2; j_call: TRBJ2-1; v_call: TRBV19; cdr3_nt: TGTGCCAGTAGTAGACTAGCGGGAGGGTCCTACAATGAGCAGTTCTTC; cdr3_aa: CASSRLAGGSYNEQFF
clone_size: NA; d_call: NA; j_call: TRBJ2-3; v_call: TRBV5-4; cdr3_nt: TGTGCCAGCAGCCCTAGACAGGCCTTGAGGCAAGATACGCAGTATTTT; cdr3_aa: CASSPRQALRQDTQYF
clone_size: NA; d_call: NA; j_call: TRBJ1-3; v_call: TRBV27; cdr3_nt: TGTGCCAGCAGAGAAAGGGGAAGCTCTGGAAACACCATATATTTT; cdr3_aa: CASRERGSSGNTIYF
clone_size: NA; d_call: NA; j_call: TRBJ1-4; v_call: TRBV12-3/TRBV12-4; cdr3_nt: TGTGCCAGCAAGGGGGGCTGGAATGAAAAACTGTTTTTT; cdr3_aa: CASKGGWNEKLFF
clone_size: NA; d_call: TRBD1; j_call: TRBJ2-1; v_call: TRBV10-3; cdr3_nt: TGTGCCATCAGTGAATTACCGCCGGGACAGGGTACCTACAATGAGCAGTTCTTC; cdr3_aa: CAISELPPGQGTYNEQFF